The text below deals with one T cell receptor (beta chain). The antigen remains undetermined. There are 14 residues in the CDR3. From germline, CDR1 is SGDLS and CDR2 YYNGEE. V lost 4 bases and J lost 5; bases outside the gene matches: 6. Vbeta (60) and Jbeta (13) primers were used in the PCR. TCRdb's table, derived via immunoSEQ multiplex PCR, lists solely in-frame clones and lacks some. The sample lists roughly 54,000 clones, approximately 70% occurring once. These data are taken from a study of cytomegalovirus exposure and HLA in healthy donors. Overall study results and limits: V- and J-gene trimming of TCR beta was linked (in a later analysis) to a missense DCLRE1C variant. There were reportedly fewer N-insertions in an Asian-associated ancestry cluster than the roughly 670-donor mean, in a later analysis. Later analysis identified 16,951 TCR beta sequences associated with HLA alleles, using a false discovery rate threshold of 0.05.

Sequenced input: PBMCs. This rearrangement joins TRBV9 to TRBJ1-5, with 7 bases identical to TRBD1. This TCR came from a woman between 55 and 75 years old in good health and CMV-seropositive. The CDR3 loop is CASSRQGGDQPQHF. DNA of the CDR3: TGTGCCAGCAGCCGACAGGGTGGGGATCAGCCCCAGCATTTT.